These 7 T cell receptor beta chains came from one sample sequenced in a study of blood T cell repertoires in COVID-19. The table came from immunoSEQ multiplex PCR; TCRdb's copy has only in-frame clones and leaves some out. This sample has a few hundred thousand clones; around 89% occur once, and the top ten carry 1.2%. The sequencing sample was made of PBMCs or T cells enriched from blood (not recorded which). These receptors were obtained from a woman under 30 who had recovered from COVID-19.

As DNA, the CDR3 is TGTGCCAGCAGATCCGAGGGGGCAGCTGAAGCTTTCTTT. Translation: CASRSEGAAEAFF. This chain joins TRBV6-5 and TRBJ1-1; 7 nucleotides align to TRBD1. The junction had 7 bases not matched to a gene; V was cut back by 6 bases and J by 6 bases. Germline loops: CDR1 MNHEY, CDR2 SVGAGI. The CDR3 covers 13 residues.

This chain links TRBV7-8 with TRBJ1-2; 7 nucleotides line up with TRBD1. CDR3 length: 14 amino acids. The trim removed 3 bases at V and 7 bases at J, leaving 8 bases unmatched. The germline CDR1 and CDR2 sequences are SGHVS and FQNEAQ. DNA of the CDR3: TGTGCCAGCAGCTTCGAGACAGGGAAGGGTGGCTACACCTTC. This sequence encodes CASSFETGKGGYTF.

This chain links TRBV6-5 with TRBJ2-2; 9 nucleotides align to TRBD1. Per the germline V gene, CDR1 is MNHEY and CDR2 is SVGAGI. V was pared by 6 bases and J by 5 bases, with 7 bases of the junction left unmatched. This CDR3 is 15 amino acids long. CDR3 loop: CASSYRGRSTGELFF. The CDR3 nucleotides read TGTGCCAGCAGCTACAGGGGGCGAAGTACCGGGGAGCTGTTTTTT.

The chain has TRBV5-5 and TRBJ1-4; TRBD1 matches 7 bases. Germline CDR1 is SGHKS and CDR2 is YYEKEE (reference sequence). V lost 7 bases and J lost 3; bases outside the gene matches: 9. The CDR3 has 15 residues. For the CDR3, the DNA is TGTGCCAGCCAACCCCCACAGGGGTCTAATGAAAAACTGTTTTTT. It encodes CASQPPQGSNEKLFF.

The genes are TRBV10-2 and TRBJ1-2; D is uncertain. CDR3 length: 16 residues. V was cut by 3 bases and J by 6 bases, with 20 bases left in between. CDR1 is WSHSY, CDR2 SAAADI, per germline. The CDR3 DNA reads as TGCGCCAGCAGTGACCGGATGACTCAAAACGAGGATGGCTACACCTTC. Amino acids: CASSDRMTQNEDGYTF.

This chain joins TRBV3-1 (or the pseudogene TRBV3-2) and TRBJ1-5; a weak D match, TRBD1 (6 bases). The CDR3 covers 16 residues. V shed 5 bases and J shed 5 bases, with 19 bases lying between them. Germline V CDR1 and CDR2: LGHDT, YNNKEL (reference sequence). Written as DNA, the CDR3 is TGTGCCAGCAGCTACAGTAATGGGACATTTGATCAGCCCCAGCATTTT. Amino acids: CASSYSNGTFDQPQHF.

The chain uses TRBV27 and TRBJ2-7; D is uncertain. The germline V gene has CDR1 MNHEY and CDR2 SMNVEV (reference sequence). CDR3 size: 14 residues. V shed 6 bases and J shed 4 bases, with 16 bases lying between them. The CDR3 reads CASSPGTGFYEQYF. Written as DNA, the CDR3 is TGTGCCAGCAGCCCTGGTACGGGTTTTTACGAGCAGTACTTC.